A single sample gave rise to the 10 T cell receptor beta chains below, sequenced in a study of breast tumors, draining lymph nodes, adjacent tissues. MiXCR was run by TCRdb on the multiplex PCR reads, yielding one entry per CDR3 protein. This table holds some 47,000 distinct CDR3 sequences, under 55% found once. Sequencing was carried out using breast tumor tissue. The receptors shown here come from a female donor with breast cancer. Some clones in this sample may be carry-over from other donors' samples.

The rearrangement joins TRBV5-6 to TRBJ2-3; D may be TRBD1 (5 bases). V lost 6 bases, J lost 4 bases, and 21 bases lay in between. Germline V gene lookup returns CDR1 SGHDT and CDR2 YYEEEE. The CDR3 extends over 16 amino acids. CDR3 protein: CASTGSDTSCSDTQYF. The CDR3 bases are TGTGCCAGCACCGGATCGGACACGTCGTGTTCAGATACGCAGTATTTT.

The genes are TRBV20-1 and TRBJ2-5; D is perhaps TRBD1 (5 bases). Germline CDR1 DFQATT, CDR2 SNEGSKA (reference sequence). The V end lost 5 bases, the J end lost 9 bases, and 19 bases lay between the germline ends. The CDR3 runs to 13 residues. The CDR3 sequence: CSAESTDIQPQYF. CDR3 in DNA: TGCAGTGCTGAATCGACAGATATCCAGCCCCAGTACTTC.

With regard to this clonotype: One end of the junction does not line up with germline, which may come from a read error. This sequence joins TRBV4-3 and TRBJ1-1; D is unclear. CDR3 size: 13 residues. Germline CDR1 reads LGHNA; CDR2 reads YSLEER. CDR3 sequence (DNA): TGCGCCAGCAGCCAAGAAGACGGTTTTGAAGCTGTCTTT. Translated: CASSQEDGFEAVF.

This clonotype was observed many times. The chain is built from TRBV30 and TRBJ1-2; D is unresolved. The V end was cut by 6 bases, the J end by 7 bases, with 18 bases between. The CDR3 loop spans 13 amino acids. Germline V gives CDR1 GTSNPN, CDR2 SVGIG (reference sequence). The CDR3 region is CACGFLLESGYTF. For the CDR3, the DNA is TGTGCCTGTGGTTTCCTCCTTGAAAGTGGCTACACCTTC.

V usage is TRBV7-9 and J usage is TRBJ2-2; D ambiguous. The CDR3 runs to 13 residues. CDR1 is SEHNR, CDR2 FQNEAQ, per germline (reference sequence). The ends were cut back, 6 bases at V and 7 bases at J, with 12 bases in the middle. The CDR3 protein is CASRKPSIGELFF. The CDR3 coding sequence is TGTGCCAGCAGGAAACCCTCCATCGGGGAGCTGTTTTTT. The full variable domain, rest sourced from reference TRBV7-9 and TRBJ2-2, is DTGVSQNPRHKITKRGQNVTFRCDPISEHNRLYWYRQTLGQGPEFLTYFQNEAQLEKSRLLSDRFSAERPKGSFSTLEIQRTEQGDSAMYLCASRKPSIGELFFGEGSRLTVL.

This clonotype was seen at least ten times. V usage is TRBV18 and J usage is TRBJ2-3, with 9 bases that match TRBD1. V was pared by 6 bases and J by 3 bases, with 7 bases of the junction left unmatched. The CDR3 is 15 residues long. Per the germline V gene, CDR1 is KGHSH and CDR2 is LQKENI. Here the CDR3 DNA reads TGTGCCAGCTCCCTGACAGGGGGAACGACAGATACGCAGTATTTT. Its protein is CASSLTGGTTDTQYF.

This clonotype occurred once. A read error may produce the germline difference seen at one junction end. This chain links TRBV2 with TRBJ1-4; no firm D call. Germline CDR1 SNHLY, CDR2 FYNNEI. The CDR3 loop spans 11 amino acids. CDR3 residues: CASSIEKKLDF. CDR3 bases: TGTGCCAGCAGTATCGAGAAAAAACTCGACTTT.

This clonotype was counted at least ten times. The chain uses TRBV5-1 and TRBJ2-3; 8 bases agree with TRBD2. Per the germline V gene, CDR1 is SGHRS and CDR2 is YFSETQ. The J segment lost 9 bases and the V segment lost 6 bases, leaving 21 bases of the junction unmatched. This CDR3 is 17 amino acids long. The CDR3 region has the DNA TGCGCCAGCAATCCCTCAACGGGAGGGAACGCTTTGGGGACGCAGTATTTT. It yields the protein CASNPSTGGNALGTQYF.

This CDR3 reads CSVVRGGDEQYF. The CDR3 nucleotides read TGCAGCGTTGTCAGGGGGGGTGACGAGCAGTACTTC. This rearrangement joins TRBV29-1 to TRBJ2-7; D is possibly TRBD1 or TRBD2 (7 bases each). Trimming shortened V by 4 bases and J by 5 bases, and 12 bases separated the two germline ends. CDR3 length: 12 residues. Germline lookup yields CDR1 SQVTM and CDR2 ANQGSEA.

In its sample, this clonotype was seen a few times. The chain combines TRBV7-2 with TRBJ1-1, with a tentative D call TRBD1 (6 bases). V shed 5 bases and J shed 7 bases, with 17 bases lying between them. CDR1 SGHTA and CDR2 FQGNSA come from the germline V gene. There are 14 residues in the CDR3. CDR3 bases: TGTGCCAGCAGCACCCAACAGGGATTCAGTGAAGCTTTCTTT. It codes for CASSTQQGFSEAFF.